A selection of T cell receptor beta chains follows, all from one sample in a study of blood T cell repertoires in COVID-19. Assay used: immunoSEQ multiplex PCR; TCRdb lists only in-frame clones, some missing. The sample contains about 320,000 clones, roughly 85% of which appear only once. Material: peripheral blood. These receptors were collected from a human donor in a cohort sampled during active COVID-19. Both conserved end residues are trimmed from each CDR3.

>TRBV11-2|TRBJ2-1
ASSLIAGEPRNEQF
>TRBV5-1|TRBJ1-1
ASSLIWLRTEAF
>TRBV7-2|TRBJ2-7
ASSFRQGDEQY
>TRBV21-1|TRBJ1-1
ASGLQGPGNEAF
>TRBV7-6|TRBJ2-7
ASSLDRGYEQY
>TRBV19|TRBJ2-2
ASSLGLAGAGPGELF
>TRBV27|TRBJ1-4
ASSRQGANEKLF
>TRBV5-4|TRBJ1-1
ASSGGVPEAF
>TRBV30|TRBJ2-7
AWSQTGMEQY
>TRBV18|TRBJ1-1
ASSEGNTEAF
>TRBV6-5|TRBJ1-6
ASSQAGTGKSPLH
>TRBV6-2/TRBV6-3|TRBJ1-1
ASSTGPKAF
>TRBV27|TRBJ1-1
ASSSRGGGTEAF
>TRBV5-1|TRBJ2-7
ASSLAVYRAKEDEQY
>TRBV4-2|TRBJ2-2
ASSQDRVDGPGELF
>TRBV6-1|TRBJ2-3
ASSEGTSHWQY
>TRBV19|TRBJ1-5
ASSRGQLNQPQH
>TRBV2|TRBJ2-3
ASSWDRLRSTDTQY
>TRBV5-1|TRBJ2-3
ASSSSLTVSTDTQY
>TRBV7-6|TRBJ2-3
ASSLSVQRSTDTQY
>TRBV6-6|TRBJ1-6
ASSYLGQGTSPLH
>TRBV23-1|TRBJ2-7
ASSQSAGFVTYEQY
>TRBV6-5|TRBJ2-1
ASSYSKTGGNEQF
>TRBV5-4|TRBJ1-1
ASSEQLNTEAF
>TRBV5-4|TRBJ1-1
ASSYRGGEAF
>TRBV30|TRBJ1-1
AWTRNTEAF
>TRBV19|TRBJ1-2
ASSRTGDRGYT
>TRBV29-1|TRBJ2-5
SGTGGGETQY
>TRBV19|TRBJ1-1
ASSIQGPTEAF